This TCR beta chain was retrieved from a study of T cell responses to AZD1222 COVID-19 vaccine. As for this clone: What it binds is unknown.

Method: immunoSEQ multiplex PCR; TCRdb's copy keeps in-frame clones and lacks some. The table shows around 160,000 clones, with 91% occurring only once. General study findings and limits: Vaccination with two AZD1222 doses was followed by a rise in Spike-specific TCR breadth and depth. Along spike, vaccine-associated CD4 TCRs were found throughout, with dominance at 160-218 and 743-854. Variant regions that are unmutated are reportedly the target of nearly half of spike-specific TCRs.

The sequencing here drew on peripheral blood, taken on day 0 of AZD1222 vaccination. This TCR derives from an adult in good health.

The chain's CDR3 is CASIGGAGRNQPQHF. The CDR3 region has the DNA TGTGCCAGCATCGGGGGAGCCGGGAGGAATCAGCCCCAGCATTTT. This chain uses TRBV28 with TRBJ1-5, with D possibly being TRBD1 (5 bases). V was shortened by 7 bases and J by 4 bases, with 17 bases between the two germline ends. Germline V lookup: CDR1 MDHEN, CDR2 SYDVKM. The CDR3 is 15 amino acids.